This TCR beta chain was sequenced in a study of blood T cell repertoires in COVID-19. Looking at the study overall: COVID-19 samples collected from the United States, Italy and Spain covered acute and convalescent phases. PBMCs, B-cell-depleted T cells, or T cells provided the cDNA or gDNA that made up the material.

Original processing notes: Reference gene primer amplification yielded estimated nucleated cell counts. TCRdb keeps only in-frame clones here, not all; method: immunoSEQ multiplex PCR. V, J and clone size are those of that table, while D and trimming were read from the DNA. The sample contains approximately 150,000 clones, 88% of which appear only once. The origin of this receptor is a man in his forties or fifties who had recovered from COVID-19. The sample consisted of peripheral blood.

CDR3 sequence: CASSFGGAYEQYF. The CDR3, as DNA: TGTGCCAGCAGCTTCGGAGGGGCCTACGAGCAGTACTTC. This chain links TRBV11-1 with TRBJ2-7; the D gene is possibly TRBD2 (6 bases). V was shortened by 3 bases and J by 2 bases, with 8 bases between the two germline ends. CDR1 is SGHAT, CDR2 FQDESV, per germline (reference sequence). The CDR3 covers 13 residues.